What follows are 25 T cell receptor beta chains derived from one specimen sequenced in a study of OX40 agonist ivuxolimab in advanced cancers. The table came from immunoSEQ multiplex PCR; TCRdb's copy has only in-frame clones and leaves some out. The sample lists roughly 83,000 clones, more than 80% occurring once. Here the sequenced sample was CD4+ or CD8+ T cells sorted from blood, taken in a trial of the OX40 agonist ivuxolimab. The receptors shown here come from an adult with an advanced solid tumor such as melanoma, head and neck, liver or kidney cancer.

The chain joins TRBV5-1 to TRBJ1-1; no clear D gene. From germline, CDR1 is SGHRS and CDR2 YFSETQ. Trimming removed 1 base from V and 7 bases from J, with 8 bases in between. The CDR3 totals 12 residues. The CDR3 reads CASSLNQDEAFF. The CDR3 DNA sequence: TGCGCCAGCAGCTTGAACCAGGATGAAGCTTTCTTT.

The chain carries TRBV28 and TRBJ2-3, with TRBD2 identical over 12 bases. The V segment lost 10 bases and the J segment 6 bases; nucleotides outside the gene matches: 11. The CDR3 has 15 residues. Germline V lookup: CDR1 MDHEN, CDR2 SYDVKM. The CDR3 region has the DNA TGTGCCACCCTACTAGCGGGAGGTTTCCCTGATACGCAGTATTTT. Translated: CATLLAGGFPDTQYF.

CDR3 in DNA: TGTGCTAGTGGATATCTAGTCACCGGGGAGCTGTTTTTT. This translates into CASGYLVTGELFF. This chain uses TRBV12-5 with TRBJ2-2; D not certain. V was trimmed by 6 bases and J by 4 bases, leaving 9 bases between them. The CDR3 extends over 13 amino acids. Per germline, CDR1 LGHNT and CDR2 FRNRAP.

The J gene is TRBJ2-1, the V gene TRBV9, with 12 bases matching TRBD2. Germline V gene data show CDR1 as SGDLS and CDR2 as YYNGEE. There are 18 residues in the CDR3. Trimming removed 3 bases from V and 5 bases from J; junction bases left unmatched: 12. The CDR3 DNA reads TGTGCCAGCAGCGGGACTAGCGGGGTTAGGCTCACCGACAATGAGCAGTTCTTC. It encodes CASSGTSGVRLTDNEQFF.

The chain is built from TRBV10-3 and TRBJ2-3, with 15 bases that match TRBD2. The CDR3 has 18 residues. Germline-derived CDR1 and CDR2 are ENHRY and SYGVKD. With 4 bases clipped from V and 6 bases from J, the junction kept 11 bases outside the gene matches. The chain's CDR3 is CAISGTGTSGRLGDTQYF. As DNA, the CDR3 is TGTGCCATCAGTGGGACCGGGACTAGCGGGAGGTTAGGCGATACGCAGTATTTT.

This clone was observed a single time. The chain carries TRBV30 and TRBJ2-5; D gene uncertain. Germline V gene lookup returns CDR1 GTSNPN and CDR2 SVGIG (reference sequence). This CDR3 spans 14 amino acids. V lost 2 bases to trimming and J lost 5 bases, with 15 bases between them. Here the CDR3 reads CAWSPVDLGETQYF. CDR3 nucleotides: TGTGCCTGGAGTCCGGTTGATCTGGGGGAGACCCAGTACTTC.

The chain employs TRBV27 and TRBJ1-2; 7 nucleotides align to TRBD1. Germline V lookup: CDR1 MNHEY, CDR2 SMNVEV (reference sequence). V shed 5 bases and J 4 bases; nucleotides not matched to a gene: 4. CDR3 size: 13 residues. CDR3 loop: CASSHNRGYGYTF. The CDR3 DNA sequence: TGTGCCAGCAGTCACAACAGGGGCTATGGCTACACCTTC.

V usage is TRBV4-1 and J usage is TRBJ1-1; D is undetermined. The germline V and J ends were trimmed by 0 bases and 4 bases, with 9 bases remaining between them. Germline values: CDR1 MGHRA, CDR2 YSYEKL. This CDR3 is built from 14 residues. Written as DNA, the CDR3 is TGCGCCAGCAGCCAAGATTTTGGACGCACTGAAGCTTTCTTT. Its protein product is CASSQDFGRTEAFF.

The chain uses TRBV20-1 and TRBJ2-3, with D tentatively TRBD2 (6 bases). The CDR3 contains 10 residues. V shed 5 bases and J shed 9 bases, with 9 bases lying between them. CDR1 and CDR2 from the germline V gene are DFQATT and SNEGSKA (reference sequence). CDR3 protein: CSAPAGTQYF. CDR3 in DNA: TGCAGTGCTCCCGCGGGGACGCAGTATTTT.

The rearrangement uses TRBV19 and TRBJ1-1; D not certain. The germline gives CDR1 LNHDA, CDR2 SQIVND (reference sequence). Trimming removed 6 bases at V and 1 base at J, with 9 bases between. This CDR3 spans 13 amino acids. The CDR3 spells CASRRLSNTEAFF. CDR3 coding DNA: TGTGCCAGTAGAAGGCTGTCGAACACTGAAGCTTTCTTT.

The rearrangement links TRBV9 to TRBJ1-3; no firm D call. CDR1 and CDR2 (germline): SGDLS, YYNGEE. The CDR3 extends over 13 amino acids. Trimming cost V 3 bases and J 1 base, with 5 bases left between them. CDR3 loop: CASSGWSGNTIYF. The CDR3 DNA sequence: TGTGCCAGCAGCGGGTGGTCTGGAAACACCATATATTTT.

This rearrangement joins TRBV7-9 to TRBJ1-5, with a possible D match to TRBD1 (5 bases). Germline V gene lookup returns CDR1 SEHNR and CDR2 FQNEAQ (reference sequence). This CDR3 spans 15 amino acids. Trimming pared 1 base from V and 5 bases from J, leaving 12 bases between. The CDR3 reads CASSLVQGRDQPQHF. The CDR3 DNA sequence: TGTGCCAGCAGCTTAGTCCAGGGTCGGGATCAGCCCCAGCATTTT.

The genes are TRBV5-6 and TRBJ1-5; no clear D. Looked up from germline, CDR1 is SGHDT and CDR2 is YYEEEE. The CDR3 is made up of 15 amino acids. V lost 3 bases and J lost 2, with 12 bases in between. CDR3: CASSSLLFGNQPQHF. The CDR3 coding sequence is TGTGCCAGCAGCTCGCTCCTTTTCGGCAATCAGCCCCAGCATTTT. Full variable domain (remainder filled in from reference TRBV5-6 and TRBJ1-5): DAGVTQSPTHLIKTRGQQVTLRCSPKSGHDTVSWYQQALGQGPQFIFQYYEEEERQRGNFPDRFSGHQFPNYSSELNVNALLLGDSALYLCASSSLLFGNQPQHFGDGTRLSIL.

The genes are TRBV28 and TRBJ2-7; D unresolved. The V gene's germline CDR1 is MDHEN and CDR2 SYDVKM. The V gene lost 3 bases and the J gene lost 2 bases, with 2 bases spanning the gap. CDR3 size: 11 residues. The CDR3 is CASSFAYEQYF. For the CDR3, the DNA is TGTGCCAGCAGTTTCGCCTACGAGCAGTACTTC.

V gene TRBV7-2 combines with J gene TRBJ1-3; 10 nucleotides match TRBD1. The junction had 10 bases not matched to a gene; V was cut back by 2 bases and J by 0 bases. This CDR3 region has 19 residues. Germline assignment: CDR1 SGHTA and CDR2 FQGNSA. The DNA for the CDR3 is TGTGCCAGCAGCTTAAGGCCTAGGGGACAGGGGCCCTCTGGAAACACCATATATTTT. Amino acids: CASSLRPRGQGPSGNTIYF. Based on the CDR3 plus reference TRBV7-2 and TRBJ1-3, the full variable domain is GAGVSQSPSNKVTEKGKDVELRCDPISGHTALYWYRQSLGQGLEFLIYFQGNSAPDKSGLPSDRFSAERTGGSVSTLTIQRTQQEDSAVYLCASSLRPRGQGPSGNTIYFGEGSWLTVV.

The CDR3: CASSIKGRRNYGYTF. CDR3 bases: TGTGCCAGTAGTATAAAGGGACGGCGGAACTATGGCTACACCTTC. The rearrangement joins TRBV19 to TRBJ1-2, with D tentatively TRBD1 (5 bases). This CDR3 is built from 15 residues. Trimming removed 2 bases from V and 2 bases from J, with 12 bases in between. The germline V gene encodes CDR1 LNHDA and CDR2 SQIVND (reference sequence).

V is TRBV30 and J is TRBJ1-6; 9 positions match TRBD1. The CDR3 runs 16 residues. Unmatched junction bases numbered 12, after V lost 4 bases and J lost 8 bases. Germline V gene data show CDR1 as GTSNPN and CDR2 as SVGIG (reference sequence). The CDR3 DNA reads as TGTGCCTGGAAGCGGAGACAGGGGGGAAAAGATTCACCCCTCCACTTT. Encoded protein: CAWKRRQGGKDSPLHF.

This chain uses TRBV30 with TRBJ1-1; 8 bases line up with TRBD1. Trimming cost V 5 bases and J 5 bases; bases outside gene matches: 4. The CDR3 sequence is 12 residues long. CDR1 GTSNPN and CDR2 SVGIG come from the germline V gene (reference sequence). CDR3 sequence reads: CAWDRGPTEAFF. As DNA, the CDR3 is TGTGCCTGGGACAGGGGCCCGACTGAAGCTTTCTTT.

The chain joins TRBV11-2 to TRBJ1-2; D is unresolved. The CDR3 covers 14 residues. Germline values: CDR1 SGHAT, CDR2 FQNNGV. Trimming pared 5 bases from V and 1 base from J, leaving 11 bases between. CDR3 in amino acids: CASSPDTFNYGYTF. Written as DNA, the CDR3 is TGTGCCAGCAGCCCAGACACCTTTAACTATGGCTACACCTTC. Using reference TRBV11-2 and TRBJ1-2 for the parts outside the CDR3, the full variable domain is EAGVAQSPRYKIIEKRQSVAFWCNPISGHATLYWYQQILGQGPKLLIQFQNNGVVDDSQLPKDRFSAERLKGVDSTLKIQPAKLEDSAVYLCASSPDTFNYGYTFGSGTRLTVV.

J is TRBJ2-2 and V is TRBV9, with D hard to call. V lost 4 bases and J 0 bases, leaving 13 bases between the germline ends. CDR3 length: 16 residues. Germline assignment: CDR1 SGDLS and CDR2 YYNGEE. The CDR3 DNA reads TGTGCCAGCAGCCCAGAGGTCACCCCGAACACCGGGGAGCTGTTTTTT. Protein sequence: CASSPEVTPNTGELFF. Complete variable domain (other parts from reference TRBV9 and TRBJ2-2): DSGVTQTPKHLITATGQRVTLRCSPRSGDLSVYWYQQSLDQGLQFLIQYYNGEERAKGNILERFSAQQFPDLHSELNLSSLELGDSALYFCASSPEVTPNTGELFFGEGSRLTVL.

CDR3 in amino acids: CASSPDSNQPQHF. For the CDR3, the DNA is TGTGCCAGCAGCCCAGATAGCAATCAGCCCCAGCATTTT. The V call is TRBV14, the J call TRBJ1-5; no firm D call. Trimming took 4 bases from V and 0 from J, leaving 4 bases between them. The CDR3 loop spans 13 amino acids. Germline CDR1 SGHDN, CDR2 FVKESK.

V usage is TRBV5-5 and J usage is TRBJ1-1; a weak D match, TRBD1 (5 bases). The CDR3 has 14 residues. In germline, CDR1 is SGHKS, CDR2 YYEKEE (reference sequence). The ends were cut back, 2 bases at V and 1 base at J, with 9 bases in the middle. In nucleotides, the CDR3 is TGTGCCAGCAGCTTTCCCAGGGCGAACACTGAAGCTTTCTTT. Its translation: CASSFPRANTEAFF. Drawing the rest from reference TRBV5-5 and TRBJ1-1, the complete variable domain is DAGVTQSPTHLIKTRGQQVTLRCSPISGHKSVSWYQQVLGQGPQFIFQYYEKEERGRGNFPDRFSARQFPNYSSELNVNALLLGDSALYLCASSFPRANTEAFFGQGTRLTVV.

The V call is TRBV19, the J call TRBJ1-4; 8 bases match TRBD1. Germline V gene lookup returns CDR1 LNHDA and CDR2 SQIVND (reference sequence). Trimming at V came to 5 bases and at J to 7 bases, leaving 9 bases not matched to a gene. The CDR3 has 15 amino acids. The CDR3: CASSVPGGGGEKLFF. The CDR3, as DNA: TGTGCCAGTAGTGTTCCAGGGGGCGGCGGTGAAAAACTGTTTTTT. Combining the CDR3 with reference TRBV19 and TRBJ1-4 gives the whole variable domain DGGITQSPKYLFRKEGQNVTLSCEQNLNHDAMYWYRQDPGQGLRLIYYSQIVNDFQKGDIAEGYSVSREKKESFPLTVTSAQKNPTAFYLCASSVPGGGGEKLFFGSGTQLSVL.

This clone was seen only once. The rearrangement joins TRBV6-5 to TRBJ2-7, with D maybe TRBD1 (6 bases). Trimming stripped 2 bases from V and 3 bases from J, with 8 bases between. Germline V gene lookup returns CDR1 MNHEY and CDR2 SVGAGI. The CDR3 sequence is 13 residues long. In DNA form, the CDR3 reads TGTGCCAGCAGTTACGAGGACAGCTACGAGCAGTACTTC. The encoded protein is CASSYEDSYEQYF.

This clone has only one observation. The chain combines TRBV6-6 with TRBJ1-3; TRBD1 is a possible D gene (5 bases). The CDR3 spans 15 residues. CDR1 MNHNY and CDR2 SVGAGI come from the germline V gene (reference sequence). The V end lost 8 bases, the J end lost 3 bases, and 17 bases lay between the germline ends. CDR3 DNA sequence: TGTGCCAGCGGGACCGAGGTGTATGTTGGAAACACCATATATTTT. It yields the protein CASGTEVYVGNTIYF.